Each of the 2 T cell receptor beta chains below was sequenced from the same sample in a study of beta chain features in type 1 diabetes. Study-wide points: Type 1 diabetes patients had TCRB CDR3s that were shorter (moderately but significantly so) in all four CD4+ subsets.

TCRB transcripts that were expressed got sequenced, as all of the isolated RNA had been reverse transcribed. The method was immunoSEQ multiplex PCR; TCRdb's version includes in-frame clones alone and lacks a portion of them. Among 500,000 to 650,000 clones listed, 9.5% to 15% were seen once. No antigen has been assigned to these receptors. The sample comprised naive CD4+ T cells from blood. These TCRs come from a man aged 30 to 45 with type 1 diabetes.

This chain joins TRBV15 and TRBJ1-2, with D maybe TRBD1 (5 bases). This CDR3 has 13 residues. Germline V gene lookup returns CDR1 LNHNV and CDR2 YYDKDF (reference sequence). Trimming left V 5 bases short and J 7 bases short, with 14 bases between. The CDR3 loop reads CATSQRTRFGYTF. The CDR3 DNA reads TGTGCCACCAGCCAACGGACACGGTTTGGCTACACCTTC.

This clone turned up a few times. V usage is TRBV4-3 and J usage is TRBJ1-6, with 9 nucleotides matching TRBD1. The J segment lost 12 bases and the V segment lost 1 base, leaving 4 bases of the junction unmatched. The CDR3 sequence is 14 residues long. The germline CDR1 and CDR2 sequences are LGHNA and YSLEER. CDR3: CASSQGTGEGPLHF. The CDR3 coding sequence is TGCGCCAGCAGCCAAGGGACAGGGGAGGGACCCCTCCACTTT.